This T cell receptor beta chain was documented in a study of T cell responses to AZD1222 COVID-19 vaccine. Overall study results and limits: Compared with day 0, the breadth and depth of the Spike-specific TCR repertoire rose significantly after two doses of AZD1222.

The method was immunoSEQ multiplex PCR; TCRdb's version includes in-frame clones alone and lacks a portion of them. This sample has fewer than 65,000 clones; 65% to 90% occur once, and the top ten carry roughly 20%. With respect to this clone: Its target is unknown.

The CDR3 contains 14 residues. CDR1 and CDR2 (germline): SGHRS, YFSETQ. V lost 4 bases, J lost 0 bases, and 8 bases lay in between. The J gene is TRBJ1-3, the V gene TRBV5-1; D is unresolved. The receptor was derived from an adult in good health. Sequenced material: peripheral blood, taken on day 0 of AZD1222 vaccination. The CDR3 bases are TGCGCCAGCAGCCCCGGACTCTCTGGAAACACCATATATTTT. Translation gives CASSPGLSGNTIYF. Complete variable domain (other parts from reference TRBV5-1 and TRBJ1-3): KAGVTQTPRYLIKTRGQQVTLSCSPISGHRSVSWYQQTPGQGLQFLFEYFSETQRNKGNFPGRFSGRQFSNSRSEMNVSTLELGDSALYLCASSPGLSGNTIYFGEGSWLTVV.